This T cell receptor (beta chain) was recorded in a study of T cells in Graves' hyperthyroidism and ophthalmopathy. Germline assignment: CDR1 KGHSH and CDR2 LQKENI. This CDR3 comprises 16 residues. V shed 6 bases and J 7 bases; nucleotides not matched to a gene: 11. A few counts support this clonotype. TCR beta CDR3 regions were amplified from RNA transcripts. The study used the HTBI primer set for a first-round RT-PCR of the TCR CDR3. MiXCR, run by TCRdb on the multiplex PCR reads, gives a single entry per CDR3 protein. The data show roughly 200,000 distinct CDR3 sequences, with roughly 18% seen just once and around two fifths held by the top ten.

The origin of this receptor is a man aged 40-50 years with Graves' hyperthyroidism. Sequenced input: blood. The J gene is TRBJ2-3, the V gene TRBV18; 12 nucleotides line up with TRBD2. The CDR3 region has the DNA TGTGCCAGCTCCCCGCGGGGACTAGCGGGCTCCCATACGCAGTATTTT. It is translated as CASSPRGLAGSHTQYF.